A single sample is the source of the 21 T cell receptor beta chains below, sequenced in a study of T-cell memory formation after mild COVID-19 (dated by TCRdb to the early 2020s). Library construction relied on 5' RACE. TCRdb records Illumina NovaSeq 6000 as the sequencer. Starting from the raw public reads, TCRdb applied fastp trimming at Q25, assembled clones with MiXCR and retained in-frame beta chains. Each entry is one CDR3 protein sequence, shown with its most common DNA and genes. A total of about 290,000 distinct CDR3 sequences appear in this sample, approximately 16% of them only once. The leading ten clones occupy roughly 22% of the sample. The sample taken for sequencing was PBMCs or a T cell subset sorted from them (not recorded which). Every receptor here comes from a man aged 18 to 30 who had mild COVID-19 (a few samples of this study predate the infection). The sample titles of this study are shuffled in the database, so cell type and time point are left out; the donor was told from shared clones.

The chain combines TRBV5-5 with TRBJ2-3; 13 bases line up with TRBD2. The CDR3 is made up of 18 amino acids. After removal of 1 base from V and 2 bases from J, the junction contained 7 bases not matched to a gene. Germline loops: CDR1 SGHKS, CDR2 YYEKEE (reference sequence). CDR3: CASSLIRGLAGYTDTQYF. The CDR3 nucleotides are TGTGCCAGCAGCTTGATTCGGGGACTAGCGGGATACACAGATACGCAGTATTTT.

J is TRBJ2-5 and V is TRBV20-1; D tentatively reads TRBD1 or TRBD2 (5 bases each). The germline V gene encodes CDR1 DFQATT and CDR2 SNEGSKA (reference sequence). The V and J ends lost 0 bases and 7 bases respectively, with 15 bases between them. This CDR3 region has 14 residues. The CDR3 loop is CSARDHKGTGTQYF. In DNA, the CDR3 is TGCAGTGCTAGAGATCATAAAGGGACCGGGACCCAGTACTTC.

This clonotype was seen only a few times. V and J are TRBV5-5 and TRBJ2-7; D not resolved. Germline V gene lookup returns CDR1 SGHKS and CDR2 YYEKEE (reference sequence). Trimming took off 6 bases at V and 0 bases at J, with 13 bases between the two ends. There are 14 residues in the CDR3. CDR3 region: CASTPGRSSYEQYV. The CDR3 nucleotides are TGTGCCAGCACTCCGGGTAGAAGCTCCTACGAGCAGTACGTC.

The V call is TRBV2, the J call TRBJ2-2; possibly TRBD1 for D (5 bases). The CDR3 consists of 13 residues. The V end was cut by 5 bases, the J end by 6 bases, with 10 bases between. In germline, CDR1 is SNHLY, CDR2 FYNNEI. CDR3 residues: CASSLGESGELFF. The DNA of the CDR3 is TGTGCCAGCAGTTTAGGGGAATCCGGGGAGCTGTTTTTT.

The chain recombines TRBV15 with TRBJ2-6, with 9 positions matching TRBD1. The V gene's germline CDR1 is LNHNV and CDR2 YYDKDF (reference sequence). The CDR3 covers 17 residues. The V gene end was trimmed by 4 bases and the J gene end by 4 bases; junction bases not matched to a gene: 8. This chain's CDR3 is CATSKGQGMDGANVLTF. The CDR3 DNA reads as TGTGCCACCAGCAAGGGACAGGGAATGGACGGGGCCAACGTCCTGACTTTC.

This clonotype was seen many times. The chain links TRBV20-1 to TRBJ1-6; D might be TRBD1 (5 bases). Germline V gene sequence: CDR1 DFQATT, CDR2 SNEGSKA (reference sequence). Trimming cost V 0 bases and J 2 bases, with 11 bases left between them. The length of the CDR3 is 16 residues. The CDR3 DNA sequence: TGCAGTGCTAGAGATGGGGCCAGGGCCTATAATTCACCCCTCCACTTT. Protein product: CSARDGARAYNSPLHF.

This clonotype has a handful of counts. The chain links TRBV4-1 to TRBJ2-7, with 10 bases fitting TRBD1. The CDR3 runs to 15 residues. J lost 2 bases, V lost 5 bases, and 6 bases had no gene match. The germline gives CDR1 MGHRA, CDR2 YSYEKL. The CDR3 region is CASSKRDRGAYEQYV. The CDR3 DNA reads TGCGCCAGCAGCAAACGGGACAGGGGAGCCTACGAGCAGTACGTC.

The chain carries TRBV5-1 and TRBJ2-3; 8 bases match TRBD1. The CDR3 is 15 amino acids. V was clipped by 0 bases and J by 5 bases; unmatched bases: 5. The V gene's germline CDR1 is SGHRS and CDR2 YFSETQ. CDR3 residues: CASSLDRGWEDTQYF. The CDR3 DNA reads TGCGCCAGCAGCTTGGACAGGGGGTGGGAAGATACGCAGTATTTT. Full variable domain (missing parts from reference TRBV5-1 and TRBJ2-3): KAGVTQTPRYLIKTRGQQVTLSCSPISGHRSVSWYQQTPGQGLQFLFEYFSETQRNKGNFPGRFSGRQFSNSRSEMNVSTLELGDSALYLCASSLDRGWEDTQYFGPGTRLTVL.

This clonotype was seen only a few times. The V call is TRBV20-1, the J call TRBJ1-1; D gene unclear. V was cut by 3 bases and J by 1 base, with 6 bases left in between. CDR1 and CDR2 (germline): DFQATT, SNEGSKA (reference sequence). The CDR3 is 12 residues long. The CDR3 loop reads CSASWQNTEAFF. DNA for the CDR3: TGCAGTGCTAGTTGGCAGAACACTGAAGCTTTCTTT.

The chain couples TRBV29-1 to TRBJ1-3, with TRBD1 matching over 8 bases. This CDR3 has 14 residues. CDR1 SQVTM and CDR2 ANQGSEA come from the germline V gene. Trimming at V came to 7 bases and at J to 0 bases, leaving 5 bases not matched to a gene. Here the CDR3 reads CSATGDLSGNTIYF. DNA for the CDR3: TGCAGCGCGACAGGGGACCTCTCTGGAAACACCATATATTTT.

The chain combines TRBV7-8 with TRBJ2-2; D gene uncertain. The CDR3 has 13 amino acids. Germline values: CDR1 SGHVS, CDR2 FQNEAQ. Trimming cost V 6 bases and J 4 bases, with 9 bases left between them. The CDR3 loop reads CASSQTVTGELFF. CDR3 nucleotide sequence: TGTGCCAGCAGTCAGACCGTCACCGGGGAGCTGTTTTTT.

In DNA, the CDR3 is TGTGCCAGCAGCCTGGCGGGGAAAAACTATGGCTACACCTTC. Protein product: CASSLAGKNYGYTF. The chain combines TRBV7-9 with TRBJ1-2; no definite D call. V lost 5 bases to trimming and J lost 2 bases, with 12 bases between them. This CDR3 has 14 amino acids. The germline V gene encodes CDR1 SEHNR and CDR2 FQNEAQ (reference sequence). Complete variable domain (other parts from reference TRBV7-9 and TRBJ1-2): DTGVSQNPRHKITKRGQNVTFRCDPISEHNRLYWYRQTLGQGPEFLTYFQNEAQLEKSRLLSDRFSAERPKGSFSTLEIQRTEQGDSAMYLCASSLAGKNYGYTFGSGTRLTVV.

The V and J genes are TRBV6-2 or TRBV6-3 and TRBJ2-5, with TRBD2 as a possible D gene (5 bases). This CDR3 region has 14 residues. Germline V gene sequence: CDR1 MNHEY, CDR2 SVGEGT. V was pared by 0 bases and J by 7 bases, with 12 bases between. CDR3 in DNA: TGTGCCAGCAGTTACTCCAGTAGAGCGGCGACCCAGTACTTC. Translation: CASSYSSRAATQYF.

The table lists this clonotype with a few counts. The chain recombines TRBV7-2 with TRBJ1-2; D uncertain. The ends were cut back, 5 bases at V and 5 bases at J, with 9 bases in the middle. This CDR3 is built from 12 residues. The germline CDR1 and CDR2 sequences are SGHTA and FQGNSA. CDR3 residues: CASSPESYGYTF. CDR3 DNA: TGTGCCAGCAGCCCCGAATCGTATGGCTACACCTTC.

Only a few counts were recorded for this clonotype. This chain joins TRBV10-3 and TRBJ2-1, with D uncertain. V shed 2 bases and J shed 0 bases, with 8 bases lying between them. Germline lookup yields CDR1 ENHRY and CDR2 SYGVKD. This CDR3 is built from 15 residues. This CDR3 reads CAISELNPSYNEQFF. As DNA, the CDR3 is TGTGCCATCAGTGAGCTCAACCCCTCCTACAATGAGCAGTTCTTC.

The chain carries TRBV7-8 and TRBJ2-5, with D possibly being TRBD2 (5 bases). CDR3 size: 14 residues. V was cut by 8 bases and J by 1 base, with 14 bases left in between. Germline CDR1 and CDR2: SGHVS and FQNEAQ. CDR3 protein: CASGSPGFQETQYF. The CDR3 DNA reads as TGTGCCAGCGGATCGCCGGGGTTCCAAGAGACCCAGTACTTC.

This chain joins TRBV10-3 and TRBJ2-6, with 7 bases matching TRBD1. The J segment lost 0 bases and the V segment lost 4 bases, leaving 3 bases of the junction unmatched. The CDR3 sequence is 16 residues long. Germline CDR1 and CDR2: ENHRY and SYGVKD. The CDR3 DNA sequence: TGTGCCATCAGTGGGACAGGCTTCTCTGGGGCCAACGTCCTGACTTTC. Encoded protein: CAISGTGFSGANVLTF.

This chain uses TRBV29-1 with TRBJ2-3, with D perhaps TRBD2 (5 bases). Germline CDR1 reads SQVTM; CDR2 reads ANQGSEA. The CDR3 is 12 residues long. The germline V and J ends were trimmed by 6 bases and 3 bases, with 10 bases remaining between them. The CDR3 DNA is TGCAGCGTATACCGGGGAACAGATACGCAGTATTTT. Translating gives CSVYRGTDTQYF.

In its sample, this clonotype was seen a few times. The CDR3 loop reads CASSQEGSLWGTEAFF. For the CDR3, the DNA is TGCGCCAGCAGCCAAGAAGGGAGCCTTTGGGGGACTGAAGCTTTCTTT. The chain recombines TRBV4-1 with TRBJ1-1; a possible D gene is TRBD1 (5 bases). The germline CDR1 and CDR2 sequences are MGHRA and YSYEKL. With 0 bases removed from V and 5 bases from J, the gap between germline ends came to 16 bases. The CDR3 length is 16 residues.

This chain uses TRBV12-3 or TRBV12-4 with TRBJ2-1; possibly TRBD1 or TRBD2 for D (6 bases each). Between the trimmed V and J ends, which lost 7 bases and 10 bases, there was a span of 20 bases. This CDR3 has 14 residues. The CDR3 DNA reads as TGTGCCAGCATCCAGAGCGGGCAGGGGAACGAGCAGTTCTTC. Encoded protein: CASIQSGQGNEQFF.

CDR3 sequence: CASREQGQGYTF. The CDR3, as DNA: TGTGCCAGCCGGGAACAGGGTCAAGGCTACACCTTC. The J gene is TRBJ1-2, the V gene TRBV5-4, with D perhaps matching TRBD1 (6 bases). Between the trimmed V and J ends, which lost 7 bases and 8 bases, there was a span of 15 bases. This CDR3 spans 12 amino acids. Germline CDR1 is SGHNT and CDR2 is YYREEE (reference sequence).